This T cell receptor beta chain was profiled in a study of cytomegalovirus exposure and HLA in healthy donors. Study-wide findings and caveats: A list of 150 or so TCR beta chains associated with cytomegalovirus was given. Subsequent analysis showed first-cohort TCR clusters tending to co-occur in roughly 130 validation repertoires. High specificity and sensitivity for cytomegalovirus status were reported for the classifier. In vitro confirmation showed three CMV-associated chains to be CMV antigen specific.

For this clone: Its target is not known.

Germline CDR1 and CDR2: LNHDA and SQIVND (reference sequence). The V end lost 5 bases, the J end lost 6 bases, and 22 bases lay between the germline ends. The CDR3 loop spans 16 amino acids. This table comes from immunoSEQ multiplex PCR, and its TCRdb copy is limited to in-frame clones, with some not included. The sample has about 130,000 clones; roughly 79% are singletons. The sequence was obtained from a man aged 25 to 45 in good health and CMV-seropositive. The specimen was PBMCs. The chain is built from TRBV19 and TRBJ1-2; D perhaps matches TRBD1 (5 bases). The CDR3 DNA reads as TGTGCCAGTAGTCCCCGGGGGAGGGGACTGGGTAATGGCTACACCTTC. This sequence encodes CASSPRGRGLGNGYTF. Complete variable domain (other parts from reference TRBV19 and TRBJ1-2): DGGITQSPKYLFRKEGQNVTLSCEQNLNHDAMYWYRQDPGQGLRLIYYSQIVNDFQKGDIAEGYSVSREKKESFPLTVTSAQKNPTAFYLCASSPRGRGLGNGYTFGSGTRLTVV.